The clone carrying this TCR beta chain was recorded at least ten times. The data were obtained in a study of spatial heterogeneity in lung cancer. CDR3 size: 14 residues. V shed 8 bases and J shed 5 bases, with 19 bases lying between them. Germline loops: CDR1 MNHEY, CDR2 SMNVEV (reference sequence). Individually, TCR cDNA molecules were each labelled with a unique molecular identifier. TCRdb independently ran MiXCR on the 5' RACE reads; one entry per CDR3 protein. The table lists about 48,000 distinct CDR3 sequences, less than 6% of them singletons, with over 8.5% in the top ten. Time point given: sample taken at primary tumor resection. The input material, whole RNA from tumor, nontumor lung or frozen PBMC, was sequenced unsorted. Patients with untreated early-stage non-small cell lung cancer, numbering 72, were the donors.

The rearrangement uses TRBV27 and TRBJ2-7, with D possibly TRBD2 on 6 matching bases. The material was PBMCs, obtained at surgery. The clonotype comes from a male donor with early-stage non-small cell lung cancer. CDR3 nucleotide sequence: TGTGCCAGCCAAAATCAGGGAGGCTATGACGAGCAGTACTTC. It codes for CASQNQGGYDEQYF.